The entry that follows covers one T cell receptor beta chain sequence. The source of the sample is a study of T cell changes during pregnancy in multiple sclerosis. Data came from immunoSEQ multiplex PCR; TCRdb stores just in-frame clones and leaves some out. The table includes 100,000 or so clones, approximately 94% detected once. V was clipped by 4 bases and J by 12 bases, with 13 bases between them. Germline CDR1 is GTSNPN and CDR2 is SVGIG (reference sequence). The CDR3 length is 11 residues. The sequencing here drew on peripheral blood, taken before pregnancy. The TCR comes from a female donor with multiple sclerosis, enrolled in a pregnancy study. The chain recombines TRBV30 with TRBJ2-1; the D gene is possibly TRBD2 (7 bases). In DNA, the CDR3 is TGTGCCTGGATAAGGGGGGGAAGGCAGTTCTTC. Residues: CAWIRGGRQFF.